These 12 T cell receptor beta chains share one sample of origin, sequenced in a study of T cells in Graves' hyperthyroidism and ophthalmopathy. Amplification targeted TCR beta CDR3 regions from RNA transcripts. The HTBI primer set drove a first-round RT-PCR of the TCR CDR3. From the multiplex PCR reads, TCRdb called clonotypes with MiXCR, one entry per CDR3 protein. The sample records roughly 420,000 distinct CDR3 sequences, 15% to 17% being singletons. Source material: blood. The receptors originated from a young woman with Graves' hyperthyroidism.

This clonotype was seen at least ten times. The chain combines TRBV6-1 with TRBJ2-2; D is unresolved. This CDR3 spans 14 amino acids. Germline V gene lookup returns CDR1 MNHNS and CDR2 SASEGT. V was clipped by 4 bases and J by 4 bases, with 10 bases between them. The CDR3 sequence is CASSVTVLTGELFF. The CDR3 DNA follows: TGTGCCAGCAGTGTAACAGTACTCACCGGGGAGCTGTTTTTT.

This clonotype was seen at least ten times. V usage is TRBV12-3 or TRBV12-4 and J usage is TRBJ1-5; D gene uncertain. CDR3 length equals 15 residues. The V and J ends lost 6 bases and 3 bases respectively, with 15 bases between them. The CDR3 here is CASSVSRQANQPQHF. In DNA, the CDR3 is TGTGCCAGCAGCGTTTCTAGGCAGGCCAATCAGCCCCAGCATTTT.

In this sample, this clonotype turned up many times. This sequence joins TRBV3-1 and TRBJ2-5; 15 bases align to TRBD2. Germline V gene sequence: CDR1 LGHDT, CDR2 YNNKEL (reference sequence). V was clipped by 1 base and J by 0 bases; unmatched bases: 3. The CDR3 runs to 18 residues. Here the CDR3 reads CASSQAGLAGGYQETQYF. The CDR3 nucleotides read TGTGCCAGCAGCCAAGCCGGACTAGCGGGGGGGTACCAAGAGACCCAGTACTTC.

This clonotype was detected many times. The J gene is TRBJ2-1, the V gene TRBV4-1; D is perhaps TRBD2 (5 bases). Trimming took 0 bases from V and 2 from J, leaving 11 bases between them. The CDR3 totals 16 residues. Germline V gene data show CDR1 as MGHRA and CDR2 as YSYEKL. CDR3 sequence (DNA): TGCGCCAGCAGCCAAGATTGGAGCGGAACCTACAATGAGCAGTTCTTC. This codes for CASSQDWSGTYNEQFF.

This clonotype was detected many times. The rearrangement uses TRBV12-3 or TRBV12-4 and TRBJ1-3, with D perhaps matching TRBD1 (6 bases). This CDR3 is built from 15 residues. The germline V and J ends were trimmed by 5 bases and 0 bases, with 11 bases remaining between them. CDR3 amino acids: CASSRNRVSGNTIYF. DNA of the CDR3: TGTGCCAGCAGTCGAAACAGGGTCTCTGGAAACACCATATATTTT.

This clonotype was detected ten times or more. This CDR3 is CASSPPGGNQPQHF. CDR3 nucleotides: TGTGCCAGCTCACCACCGGGTGGGAATCAGCCCCAGCATTTT. The V call is TRBV18, the J call TRBJ1-5; no clear D gene. This CDR3 has 14 amino acids. In germline, CDR1 is KGHSH, CDR2 LQKENI. V was clipped by 0 bases and J by 4 bases, with 7 bases between them.

Ten or more counts support this clonotype. The genes are TRBV6-1 and TRBJ2-3; tentatively, D is TRBD2 (7 bases). The CDR3 contains 15 residues. Germline CDR1 MNHNS, CDR2 SASEGT. With 3 bases removed from V and 8 bases from J, the gap between germline ends came to 18 bases. In nucleotides, the CDR3 is TGTGCCAGCAGTGATGGAAATGCGGGGGCTGGTACGCAGTATTTT. It is translated as CASSDGNAGAGTQYF.

The CDR3, as DNA: TGTGCCAGCAGCGATGGAAGGCAGGGGAGGGTCGGAAGTGAAAAACTGTTTTTT. Amino acids: CASSDGRQGRVGSEKLFF. V and J are TRBV11-2 and TRBJ1-4; tentatively, D is TRBD1 (6 bases). The V and J ends lost 5 bases and 7 bases respectively, with 26 bases between them. CDR1 and CDR2 (germline): SGHAT, FQNNGV. The CDR3 runs 18 residues.

The chain couples TRBV30 to TRBJ2-7; the match to TRBD1 covers 10 bases. V lost 1 base, J lost 5 bases, and 5 bases stayed unmatched. This CDR3 region has 14 residues. The V gene's germline CDR1 is GTSNPN and CDR2 SVGIG (reference sequence). Here the CDR3 DNA reads TGTGCCTGGAGTGGAGGGACAGGGGTAAACGAGCAGTACTTC. Translated, it gives CAWSGGTGVNEQYF.

There are many counts of this clonotype. The CDR3 spells CASSYYGGREPQHF. CDR3 coding DNA: TGTGCCAGCAGTTACTATGGGGGTCGGGAGCCCCAGCATTTT. The rearrangement joins TRBV6-6 to TRBJ1-5; D might be TRBD1 (5 bases). Trimming removed 1 base at V and 8 bases at J, with 12 bases between. The V gene's germline CDR1 is MNHNY and CDR2 SVGAGI (reference sequence). The CDR3 runs 14 residues.

At least ten counts were recorded for this clonotype. The gene calls are TRBV6-1 and TRBJ1-2, with 7 bases lining up with TRBD1. This CDR3 is 14 amino acids long. Germline V gene lookup returns CDR1 MNHNS and CDR2 SASEGT. V shed 3 bases and J 7 bases; nucleotides not matched to a gene: 8. DNA for the CDR3: TGTGCCAGCAGTGAGACAGGGAGCGCCCCTGGCTACACCTTC. This gives the protein CASSETGSAPGYTF.

This clonotype was recorded once. Here the CDR3 reads CASSETSGLTQETQYF. CDR3 DNA sequence: TGCGCCAGCAGCGAAACTAGCGGGCTGACGCAAGAGACCCAGTACTTC. This chain joins TRBV5-1 and TRBJ2-5; 9 nucleotides agree with TRBD2. Germline CDR1 is SGHRS and CDR2 is YFSETQ. The V gene end was trimmed by 4 bases and the J gene end by 2 bases; junction bases not matched to a gene: 9. The CDR3 runs 16 residues.